The present TCR beta chain was sequenced within a study of cytomegalovirus exposure and HLA in healthy donors. Study-wide results and limits: Analyzed later, association rates of TCRs varied across HLA loci, with DRB1 most and HLA-C fewest. Some V segments, TRBV6-2 and TRBV6-3 among them, were indistinguishable and were therefore excluded. Reportedly, fewer N-insertions than the approximately 680-donor mean appeared in an Asian-associated ancestry cluster in a later analysis.

CDR1 is ENHRY, CDR2 SYGVKD, per germline. V dropped 4 bases and J dropped 8 bases, with 11 bases sitting between them. CDR3 size: 13 residues. PCR was performed using 60 Vbeta and 13 Jbeta primers. Sequencing used immunoSEQ multiplex PCR; TCRdb keeps in-frame clones, though not all of them. There are more than 80,000 clones in the sample; 70% to 80% occur only once, and 2.8% lies in the top ten. Details on this clone: Its antigen is unknown.

The sample comprised PBMCs. This clonotype originated in a female donor in good health and CMV-seronegative. The gene calls are TRBV10-3 and TRBJ2-2; possibly TRBD2 for D (6 bases). The CDR3 loop is CAISGPGLGELFF. The CDR3 DNA is TGTGCCATCAGTGGGCCCGGACTAGGGGAGCTGTTTTTT.